This T cell receptor beta chain emerged from a study of CD8 T cells in Susac syndrome. Study in general: Blood was drawn from patients with Susac syndrome. At that point, they were therapy-naive, on corticosteroids, or on intravenous immunoglobulin alone.

Points from the study as a whole: The authors found no clonal expansion in Susac syndrome CD4+ T cell repertoires.

The RNA, about 0.45 to 1 ug, was put through reverse transcription using random hexamers. Amplification of TCR beta CDR3 by immunoSEQ multiplex PCR spanned 54 Vbeta and 13 Jbeta. TCRdb re-called the immunoSEQ multiplex PCR reads through MiXCR, storing one row per CDR3 protein. The sample lists hundreds of thousands of distinct CDR3 sequences; approximately 94% were seen once. With regard to this clonotype: The antigen is unknown.

The CDR3 is made up of 13 amino acids. V shed 5 bases and J shed 7 bases, with 12 bases lying between them. CDR1 is MDHEN and CDR2 is SYDVKM in the germline V gene. V usage is TRBV28 and J usage is TRBJ1-5, with a weak D call TRBD1 (6 bases). The receptor was isolated from a human donor with Susac syndrome. The material sequenced was CD4+ T cells from PBMCs. The DNA of the CDR3 is TGTGCCAGCAGTCTACAGGGATTCCAGCCCCAGCATTTT. It encodes CASSLQGFQPQHF. Based on the CDR3 plus reference TRBV28 and TRBJ1-5, the full variable domain is DVKVTQSSRYLVKRTGEKVFLECVQDMDHENMFWYRQDPGLGLRLIYFSYDVKMKEKGDIPEGYSVSREKKERFSLILESASTNQTSMYLCASSLQGFQPQHFGDGTRLSIL.